Sequencing of this TCR beta chain was carried out in a study of blood T cell repertoires in COVID-19. Study in general: Material from acute and convalescent COVID-19 was sourced from the United States, Italy and Spain. Sample material is recorded as cDNA or gDNA derived from T cells, B-cell-depleted T cells, or PBMCs.

This CDR3 has 13 amino acids. The germline V gene encodes CDR1 KGHSH and CDR2 LQKENI. As to this clone: The junction shows a germline mismatch at one end, possibly a read error.

Per the original data handling: Reference gene primers were amplified, and this amplification served to estimate nucleated cell counts. Sequencing was performed with immunoSEQ multiplex PCR; in TCRdb, only in-frame clones are kept and a portion is missing. The V and J calls and clone size are taken from that table; D and trimming were inferred from the DNA. The data hold 230,000 or so clones, with about 79% observed a single time. The sample consisted of peripheral blood. The sequence came from a woman aged 40-49 years who had recovered from COVID-19. The chain joins TRBV18 to TRBJ2-5; 9 bases map to TRBD2. The CDR3 region has the DNA TGTGCCAGCTCCCCACTAGCGGGTGAGACCCAGTACTTC. Translated: CASSPLAGETQYF.